The 10 T cell receptor beta chains given below trace back to one sample, sequenced in a study of blood T cell repertoires in COVID-19. Profiling relied on immunoSEQ multiplex PCR, and the TCRdb table lists in-frame clones only, not all of them. The table includes under 250,000 clones, about 90% detected once. Sequenced: peripheral blood. The receptors here all came from a man aged 25-45 years with acute or convalescent COVID-19.

Of note for this clone: Other DNA sequences in this specimen translate into the identical CDR3. The V call is TRBV27, the J call TRBJ2-7, with D perhaps matching TRBD1 (6 bases). Trimming left V 2 bases short and J 2 bases short, with 7 bases between. The germline V gene encodes CDR1 MNHEY and CDR2 SMNVEV (reference sequence). The CDR3 loop spans 13 amino acids. CDR3 residues: CASSLGQTYEQYF. DNA for the CDR3: TGTGCCAGCAGTTTAGGACAGACCTACGAGCAGTACTTC.

The rearrangement links TRBV15 to TRBJ2-7; 9 positions agree with TRBD1. CDR3 length equals 16 residues. Trimming cost V 4 bases and J 3 bases; bases outside gene matches: 10. Per the germline V gene, CDR1 is LNHNV and CDR2 is YYDKDF (reference sequence). The DNA for the CDR3 is TGTGCCACCAGCAAAGAGCCCGGACAGGGGATCTACGAGCAGTACTTC. This translates into CATSKEPGQGIYEQYF. Drawing the rest from reference TRBV15 and TRBJ2-7, the complete variable domain is DAMVIQNPRYQVTQFGKPVTLSCSQTLNHNVMYWYQQKSSQAPKLLFHYYDKDFNNEADTPDNFQSRRPNTSFCFLDIRSPGLGDTAMYLCATSKEPGQGIYEQYFGPGTRLTVT.

V and J are TRBV4-1 and TRBJ1-2; maybe TRBD1 (5 bases). The CDR3 has 15 residues. V lost 1 base and J lost 4, with 13 bases in between. Germline CDR1 MGHRA, CDR2 YSYEKL. CDR3 loop: CASSQGGGSFYGYTF. DNA of the CDR3: TGCGCCAGCAGCCAAGGCGGGGGAAGTTTCTATGGCTACACCTTC.

The chain couples TRBV4-1 to TRBJ1-6; D gene unclear. The CDR3 sequence is 16 residues long. The V gene lost 3 bases and the J gene lost 7 bases, with 16 bases spanning the gap. Germline CDR1 reads MGHRA; CDR2 reads YSYEKL. DNA for the CDR3: TGCGCCAGCAGCCAGGCGCGGCTACTGAGGAATTCACCCCTCCACTTT. Translated, it gives CASSQARLLRNSPLHF.

The chain employs TRBV6-6 and TRBJ1-1; D call uncertain. This CDR3 contains 13 residues. V shed 6 bases and J shed 8 bases, with 16 bases lying between them. The germline V gene encodes CDR1 MNHNY and CDR2 SVGAGI (reference sequence). CDR3 loop: CASSIRQGLEAFF. The CDR3, as DNA: TGTGCCAGCAGCATCCGACAAGGCTTGGAAGCTTTCTTT.

The chain has TRBV7-9 and TRBJ2-5; possible D gene TRBD2, 5 bases. CDR1 SEHNR and CDR2 FQNEAQ come from the germline V gene (reference sequence). The CDR3 extends over 16 amino acids. Between the trimmed V and J ends, which lost 7 bases and 1 base, there was a span of 19 bases. The DNA for the CDR3 is TGTGCCAGCACCCTCCCACGGGGTCCCTCCCAAGAGACCCAGTACTTC. It translates to CASTLPRGPSQETQYF.

The rearrangement uses TRBV19 and TRBJ2-1; 7 bases align to TRBD1. Germline trimming cut 10 bases from V and 6 bases from J; bases unmatched to any gene: 12. Per the germline V gene, CDR1 is LNHDA and CDR2 is SQIVND (reference sequence). This CDR3 comprises 14 residues. The CDR3 DNA is TGTGCCACTTCAGACAGGGAAGGTGGCAATGAGCAGTTCTTC. It yields the protein CATSDREGGNEQFF. Full variable domain (rest looked up from reference TRBV19 and TRBJ2-1): DGGITQSPKYLFRKEGQNVTLSCEQNLNHDAMYWYRQDPGQGLRLIYYSQIVNDFQKGDIAEGYSVSREKKESFPLTVTSAQKNPTAFYLCATSDREGGNEQFFGPGTRLTVL.

This chain joins TRBV6-9 and TRBJ2-2, with 9 positions matching TRBD2. V shed 5 bases and J 2 bases; nucleotides not matched to a gene: 3. This CDR3 spans 15 amino acids. The germline V gene encodes CDR1 MNHGY and CDR2 SVAAGI. This CDR3 is CASSLAGLNTGELFF. The CDR3 nucleotides are TGTGCCAGCAGTCTAGCGGGGCTTAACACCGGGGAGCTGTTTTTT.

V gene TRBV10-3 combines with J gene TRBJ1-1; D not resolved. Looked up from germline, CDR1 is ENHRY and CDR2 is SYGVKD. This CDR3 has 14 residues. V was trimmed by 4 bases and J by 0 bases, leaving 9 bases between them. Here the CDR3 reads CAISARELNTEAFF. CDR3 in DNA: TGTGCCATCAGTGCGCGTGAACTGAACACTGAAGCTTTCTTT.

This chain connects TRBV5-4 to TRBJ1-6; D unclear. In germline, CDR1 is SGHNT, CDR2 YYREEE (reference sequence). The length of the CDR3 is 14 residues. The V gene lost 3 bases and the J gene lost 8 bases, with 12 bases spanning the gap. The CDR3 spells CASSSNGLHSPLHF. In DNA form, the CDR3 reads TGTGCCAGCAGCTCGAACGGGTTACATTCACCCCTCCACTTT.